The rows below give T cell receptor beta chains drawn from one sample of a study of cytomegalovirus exposure and HLA in healthy donors. Assay: immunoSEQ multiplex PCR; the TCRdb copy retains only in-frame clones and omits some. The sample lists about 160,000 clones; 75% to 90% were seen once. The sequenced sample consisted of PBMCs. These receptors were obtained from a boy aged 2 to 9 in good health and CMV-seronegative. Each CDR3 is given with its conserved first and last residue. The D gene is left open where the match is weak. The size entry is marked missing in some rows and otherwise reads once, few, many or a size class.

V	size	J	length	D	CDR3	DNA
TRBV6-5	few	TRBJ1-1	12	NA	CASSVLNTEAFF	TGTGCCAGCAGCGTCCTGAACACTGAAGCTTTCTTT
TRBV7-2	NA	TRBJ2-7	15	NA	CASSLARTFTYEQYF	TGTGCCAGCAGCTTAGCAAGGACTTTTACCTACGAGCAGTACTTC
TRBV6-1	NA	TRBJ2-5	14	TRBD1	CASTMTGVQETQYF	TGTGCCAGCACAATGACAGGGGTTCAAGAGACCCAGTACTTC
TRBV19	NA	TRBJ2-1	16	TRBD2	CASKASSGTPYNEQFF	TGTGCCAGTAAAGCATCAAGCGGGACTCCCTACAATGAGCAGTTCTTC
TRBV4-2	NA	TRBJ1-1	15	NA	CASSQDEAGGTEAFF	TGTGCCAGCAGCCAAGATGAGGCGGGGGGGACTGAAGCTTTCTTT
TRBV18	NA	TRBJ2-1	13	NA	CASSLGDYNEQFF	TGTGCCAGCTCCCTCGGGGACTACAATGAGCAGTTCTTC
TRBV6-1	NA	TRBJ1-5	12	NA	CASSELAQPQHF	TGTGCCAGCAGTGAATTGGCTCAGCCCCAGCATTTT
TRBV28	NA	TRBJ2-1	15	TRBD1	CASRISTGAYNEQFF	TGTGCCAGCAGAATATCGACAGGGGCCTACAATGAGCAGTTCTTC
TRBV10-3	NA	TRBJ2-1	14	TRBD2	CATRGLADWDEQFF	TGTGCCACCAGAGGACTAGCGGATTGGGATGAGCAGTTCTTC
TRBV2	NA	TRBJ2-7	14	NA	CASSVRGASYEQYF	TGTGCCAGCAGTGTACGGGGGGCCTCCTACGAGCAGTACTTC
TRBV5-8	NA	TRBJ2-1	15	TRBD2	CASSWGLAWGSEQFF	TGTGCCAGCAGCTGGGGACTAGCGTGGGGGAGTGAGCAGTTCTTC
TRBV6-1	NA	TRBJ1-1	14	NA	CASTEGEGGTEAFF	TGTGCCAGCACCGAAGGCGAGGGGGGGACTGAAGCTTTCTTT
TRBV6-6	NA	TRBJ2-2	12	NA	CASSYSYGELFF	TGTGCCAGCAGTTACAGCTACGGGGAGCTGTTTTTT
TRBV5-1	NA	TRBJ2-1	16	NA	CASSLVNSNGYNEQFF	TGCGCCAGCAGCTTGGTAAATTCTAACGGGTATAATGAGCAGTTCTTC
TRBV2	NA	TRBJ1-5	15	NA	CASMTSGGGGQPQHF	TGTGCCAGCATGACGTCGGGGGGTGGGGGTCAGCCCCAGCATTTT
TRBV7-2	NA	TRBJ2-7	11	NA	CASSSGAGRDF	TGTGCCAGCAGCTCGGGCGCGGGACGCGACTTC
TRBV12-5	NA	TRBJ2-1	16	TRBD2	CASGLQGLAGNNEQFF	TGTGCTAGTGGTCTCCAGGGACTAGCGGGAAACAATGAGCAGTTCTTC
TRBV21-1	few	TRBJ1-6	19	NA	CASTRRGDRGFLGNSPLHF	TGTGCCAGCACCCGAAGGGGGGACAGGGGGTTTTTGGGGAATTCACCCCTCCACTTT
TRBV10-3	few	TRBJ2-1	13	NA	CAIGAPRDNEQFF	TGTGCCATAGGGGCCCCCCGAGACAATGAGCAGTTCTTC
TRBV2	NA	TRBJ1-4	16	TRBD1	CASSKDRARINEKLFF	TGTGCCAGCAGTAAGGACAGGGCCCGGATCAATGAAAAACTGTTTTTT
TRBV4-2	NA	TRBJ2-4	17	NA	CASSQDLRGSAKNIQYF	TGTGCCAGCAGCCAAGATTTAAGGGGATCGGCCAAAAACATTCAGTACTTC
TRBV5-1	few	TRBJ1-2	15	NA	CASSLEGGIRYGYTF	TGCGCCAGCAGCTTGGAAGGGGGTATTCGGTATGGCTACACCTTC